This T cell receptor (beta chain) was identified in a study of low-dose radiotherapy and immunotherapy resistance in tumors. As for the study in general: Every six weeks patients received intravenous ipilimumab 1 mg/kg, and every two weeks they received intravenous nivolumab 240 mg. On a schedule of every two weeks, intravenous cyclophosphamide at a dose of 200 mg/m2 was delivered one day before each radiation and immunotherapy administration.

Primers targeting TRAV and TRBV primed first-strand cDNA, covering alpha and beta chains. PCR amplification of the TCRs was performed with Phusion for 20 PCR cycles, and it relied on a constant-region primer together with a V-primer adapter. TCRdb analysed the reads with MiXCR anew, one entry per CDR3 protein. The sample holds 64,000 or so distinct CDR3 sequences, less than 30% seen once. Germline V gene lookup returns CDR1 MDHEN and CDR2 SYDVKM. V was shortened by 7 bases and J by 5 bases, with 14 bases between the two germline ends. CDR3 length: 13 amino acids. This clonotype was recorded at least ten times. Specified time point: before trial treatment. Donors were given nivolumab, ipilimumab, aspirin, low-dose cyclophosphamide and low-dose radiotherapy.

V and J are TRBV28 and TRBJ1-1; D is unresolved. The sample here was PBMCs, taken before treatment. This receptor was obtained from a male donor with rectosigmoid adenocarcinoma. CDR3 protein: CASKLGLGTEAFF. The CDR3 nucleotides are TGTGCCAGCAAACTGGGCCTTGGGACTGAAGCTTTCTTT.